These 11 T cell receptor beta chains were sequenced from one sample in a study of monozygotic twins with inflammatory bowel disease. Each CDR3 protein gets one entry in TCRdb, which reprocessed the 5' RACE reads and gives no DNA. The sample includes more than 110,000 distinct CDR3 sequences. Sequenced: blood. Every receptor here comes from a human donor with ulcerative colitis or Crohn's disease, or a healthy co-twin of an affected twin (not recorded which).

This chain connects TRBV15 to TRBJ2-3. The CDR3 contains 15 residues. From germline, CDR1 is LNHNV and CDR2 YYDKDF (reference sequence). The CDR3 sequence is CATSRDRTPVDTQYF.

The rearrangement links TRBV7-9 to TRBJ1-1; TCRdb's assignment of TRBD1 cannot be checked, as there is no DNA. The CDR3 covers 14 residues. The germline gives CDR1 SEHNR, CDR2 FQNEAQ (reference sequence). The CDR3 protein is CASNIKQGATEAFF.

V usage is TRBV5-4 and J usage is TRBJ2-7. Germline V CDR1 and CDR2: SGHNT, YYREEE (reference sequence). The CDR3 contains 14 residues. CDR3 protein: CASSLGPLSYEQYF.

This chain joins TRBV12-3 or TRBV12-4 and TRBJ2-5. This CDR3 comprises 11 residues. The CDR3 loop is CASTFSGTQYF.

CDR3 region: CASSPTSGTAYKQYF. J is TRBJ2-7 and V is TRBV5-1; TCRdb calls TRBD2, which cannot be checked without DNA. Germline V gene lookup returns CDR1 SGHRS and CDR2 YFSETQ. The CDR3 has 15 amino acids.

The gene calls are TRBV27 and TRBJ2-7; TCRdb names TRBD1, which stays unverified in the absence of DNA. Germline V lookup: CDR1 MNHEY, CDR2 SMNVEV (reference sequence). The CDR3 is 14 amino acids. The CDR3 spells CASSLYQGSNEQYF.

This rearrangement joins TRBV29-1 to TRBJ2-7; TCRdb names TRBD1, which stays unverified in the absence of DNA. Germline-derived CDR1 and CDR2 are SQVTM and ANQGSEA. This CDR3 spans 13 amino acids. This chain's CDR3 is CSVVSPGSYEQYF.

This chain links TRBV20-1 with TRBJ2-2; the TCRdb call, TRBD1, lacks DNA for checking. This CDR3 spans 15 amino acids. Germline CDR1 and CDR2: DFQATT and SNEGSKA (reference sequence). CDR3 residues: CSAPPSGVLTGELFF.

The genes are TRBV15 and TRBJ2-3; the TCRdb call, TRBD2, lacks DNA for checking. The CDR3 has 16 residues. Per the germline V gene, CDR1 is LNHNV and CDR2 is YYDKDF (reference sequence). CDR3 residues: CATSRPTTTSTDTQYF.

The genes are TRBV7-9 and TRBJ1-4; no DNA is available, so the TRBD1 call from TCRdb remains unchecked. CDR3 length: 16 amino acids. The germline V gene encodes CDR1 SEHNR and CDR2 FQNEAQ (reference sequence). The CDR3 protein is CASSLLLRDGSEKLFF.

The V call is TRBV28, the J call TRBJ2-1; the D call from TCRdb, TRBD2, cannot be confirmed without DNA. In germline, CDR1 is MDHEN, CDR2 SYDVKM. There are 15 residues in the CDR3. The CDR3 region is CASSLLPSGDNEQFF.